This TCR beta chain was identified in a study of spatial heterogeneity in lung cancer (dated by TCRdb to the late 2010s). General notes on the study: More beta-chain than alpha-chain transcripts were consistently detected, likely reflecting higher beta-chain transcript abundance. Both alpha and beta chains were TCR-sequenced in samples taken at surgery, namely 220 tumor regions, around 70 matched nontumor lung samples and 45 to 60 PBMC samples. TCR alpha and beta repertoires were quantitatively compared across multiple tumor regions, matched nontumor lung and blood in non-small cell lung cancer. In the raw uncorrected reads, each unique combination of TCR and UMI appeared more than ten times on average. The study linked features of the TCR repertoire to counts of nonsynonymous mutations, which were determined by whole-exome sequencing of tumor tissue.

At the junction V is shortened by 4 bases and J by 2 bases, with 18 bases in between. Inclusive of the bounding cysteine and phenylalanine, the CDR3 is 16 residues long. Only the CDR3 DNA is retained, 48 bases long and in frame from the first base. Based on the germline V gene, the CDR1 and CDR2 sequences are MNHEY and SVGEGT. Library preparation was by 5' RACE. Reads for this sample came from a NextSeq 500. In the TCR library protocol, a unique molecular identifier was attached to each TCR cDNA molecule so that PCR and sequencing errors could be corrected. As for the authors' bioinformatics: TCR identification, UMI-based error correction and CDR3 extraction were performed with Decombinator tools. TCRs above a frequency of 2 per 1,000, corresponding to the top 1% of the tumor frequency distribution, were defined as expanded. Renyi diversity was computed with the R vegan package after each repertoire had been subsampled 100 times to 5,000 TCRs. CDR3 similarity networks were built from amino acid triplet string-kernel similarity, with CDR3s being connected when pairwise similarity was above 0.82. In TCRdb, the public reads were trimmed at Q25 with fastp and aligned with MiXCR, with productive beta chains retained. Rows with one shared CDR3 protein collapse into an entry with the most common genes and DNA. For this entry, the V and J calls and clone size follow TCRdb and not the study's own pipeline. This sample comprises over 45,000 distinct CDR3 sequences, roughly 5.2% of them detected only once. Of the sample, 11% is held by the ten largest clones.

This clonotype was observed at least ten times. Its cognate antigen has yet to be identified. No per-base quality is available; no much larger clone lies one base away. Sample time point, as interpreted from the label and publication: sample taken at primary tumor resection. Whole RNA extracted from tumor and nontumor lung tissue, or from cryopreserved PBMC samples, was used for TCR sequencing without cell sorting. Samples were obtained from approximately 77 patients with early-stage, untreated non-small cell lung cancer from the lung TRACERx cohort. Patients were selected for TCR sequencing only if sufficient RNA was available from at least two tumor regions. What the authors observed across the whole study: Confirming at a functional level the hypothesis that regional TCRs recognize regional mutations was considered to require additional single-cell paired TCR alpha and beta sequencing. Ubiquitous expanded tumor TCRs were found in blood more often at tumor resection than at routine follow-up.

This sequence originates from a male donor with early-stage non-small cell lung cancer. The rearrangement combines TRBV6-2 or TRBV6-3 with TRBJ2-7; 6 matching bases give a weak D call of TRBD2. Sequenced here: PBMCs, sampled at surgery. The CDR3 has the sequence CASSSFGKAGPYEQYF. The nucleotide sequence is given as TGTGCCAGCAGTTCTTTTGGCAAGGCGGGACCCTACGAGCAGTACTTC.